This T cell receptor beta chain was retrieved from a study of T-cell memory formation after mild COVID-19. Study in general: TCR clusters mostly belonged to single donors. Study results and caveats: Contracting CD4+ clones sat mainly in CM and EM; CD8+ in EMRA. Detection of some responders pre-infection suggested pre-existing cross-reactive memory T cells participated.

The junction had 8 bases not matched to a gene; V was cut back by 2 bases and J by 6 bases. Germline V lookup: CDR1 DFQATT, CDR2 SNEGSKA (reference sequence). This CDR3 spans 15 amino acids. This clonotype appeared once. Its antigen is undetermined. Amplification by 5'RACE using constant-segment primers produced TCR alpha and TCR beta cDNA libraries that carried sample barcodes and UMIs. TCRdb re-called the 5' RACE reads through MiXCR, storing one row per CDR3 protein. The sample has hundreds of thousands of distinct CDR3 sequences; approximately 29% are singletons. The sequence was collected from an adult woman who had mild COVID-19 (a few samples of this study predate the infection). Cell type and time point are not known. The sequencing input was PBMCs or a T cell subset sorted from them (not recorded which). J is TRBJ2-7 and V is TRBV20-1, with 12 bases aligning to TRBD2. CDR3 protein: CSARNRASGRVEQYF. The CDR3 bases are TGCAGTGCTAGAAACCGGGCTAGCGGGAGGGTCGAGCAGTACTTC.